These 19 T cell receptor beta chains share one sample of origin, sequenced in a study of Ad26.COV2.S vaccination and SARS-CoV-2 variants. As to treatment: over 15 received Ad26.COV2.S at low or high dose, single or two shots; 5 received placebo; per-sample allocation not given. Following the first vaccine or placebo injection, samples were taken on day 63. Assay: immunoSEQ multiplex PCR; the TCRdb copy retains only in-frame clones and omits some. The sample yields 350,000 to 500,000 clones, 70% to 90% seen once. Sequencing was performed on peripheral blood, taken in a trial of Ad26.COV2.S vaccine versus placebo. All receptors derive from a person between 18 and 59 years old who received the Ad26.COV2.S COVID-19 vaccine or a placebo.

V is TRBV19 and J is TRBJ1-1; 8 bases line up with TRBD1. V shed 10 bases and J 0 bases; nucleotides not matched to a gene: 13. Germline CDR1 LNHDA, CDR2 SQIVND (reference sequence). The CDR3 sequence is 16 residues long. This chain's CDR3 is CAIRAPGQGVNTEAFF. DNA for the CDR3: TGTGCCATTCGGGCCCCCGGACAGGGAGTGAACACTGAAGCTTTCTTT.

This clone came up a few times. The chain uses TRBV4-3 and TRBJ1-1; D not resolved. This CDR3 spans 17 amino acids. Trimming pared 0 bases from V and 0 bases from J, leaving 14 bases between. CDR1 LGHNA and CDR2 YSLEER come from the germline V gene. The CDR3 DNA reads as TGCGCCAGCAGCCAAGATCGAATGTCGTCTCTGAACACTGAAGCTTTCTTT. It yields the protein CASSQDRMSSLNTEAFF.

The CDR3 region is CASSLRGSTDTQYF. The CDR3 nucleotides are TGTGCCAGCAGCCTCCGGGGTAGCACAGATACGCAGTATTTT. The chain employs TRBV3-1 (or the pseudogene TRBV3-2) and TRBJ2-3; tentative D call: TRBD2 (5 bases). Trimming pared 4 bases from V and 0 bases from J, leaving 8 bases between. The CDR3 is made up of 14 amino acids. CDR1 and CDR2 (germline): LGHDT, YNNKEL (reference sequence).

The chain has TRBV15 and TRBJ1-2, with D unresolved. This CDR3 comprises 16 residues. CDR1 LNHNV and CDR2 YYDKDF come from the germline V gene (reference sequence). V lost 0 bases to trimming and J lost 5 bases, with 16 bases between them. The CDR3, as DNA: TGTGCCACCAGCAGAGATCCCGCCGGGATACGGTATGGCTACACCTTC. Translation gives CATSRDPAGIRYGYTF.

This chain joins TRBV2 and TRBJ2-5; the match to TRBD2 covers 9 bases. CDR1 and CDR2 (germline): SNHLY, FYNNEI. Trimming cost V 2 bases and J 5 bases; bases outside gene matches: 12. The CDR3 runs 17 residues. CDR3 sequence: CASSEYLAGGNWETQYF. The CDR3, as DNA: TGTGCCAGCAGTGAATACTTGGCGGGGGGGAATTGGGAGACCCAGTACTTC.

V usage is TRBV19 and J usage is TRBJ1-5; the D gene is possibly TRBD1 (5 bases). The CDR3 runs 13 residues. Germline V gene sequence: CDR1 LNHDA, CDR2 SQIVND (reference sequence). The ends were cut back, 5 bases at V and 6 bases at J, with 11 bases in the middle. The chain's CDR3 is CASSLSGGQPQHF. As DNA, the CDR3 is TGTGCCAGTAGTTTGTCGGGGGGTCAGCCCCAGCATTTT.

J is TRBJ1-1 and V is TRBV10-3; 10 nucleotides align to TRBD1. This CDR3 region has 14 residues. Looked up from germline, CDR1 is ENHRY and CDR2 is SYGVKD. V lost 2 bases and J lost 5; bases outside the gene matches: 2. CDR3 nucleotides: TGTGCCATCAGTGAGGACAGGGGGCGGACTGAAGCTTTCTTT. Its translation is CAISEDRGRTEAFF.

This chain connects TRBV28 to TRBJ2-3; TRBD2 aligns across 9 bases. The CDR3 consists of 13 residues. Germline assignment: CDR1 MDHEN and CDR2 SYDVKM. The ends lost 6 bases at V and 10 bases at J; junction bases unmatched: 8. As DNA, the CDR3 is TGTGCCAGCAGGCGGGGGGGCGACGGCGCGCAGTATTTT. This encodes CASRRGGDGAQYF.

The gene calls are TRBV30 and TRBJ1-1, with D unresolved. Germline V gene lookup returns CDR1 GTSNPN and CDR2 SVGIG (reference sequence). The CDR3 runs to 13 residues. The V end was cut by 0 bases, the J end by 2 bases, with 7 bases between. CDR3: CAWSVGSNTEAFF. The DNA of the CDR3 is TGTGCCTGGAGTGTAGGCTCCAACACTGAAGCTTTCTTT.

The chain carries TRBV7-9 and TRBJ2-1, with 7 nucleotides matching TRBD1. The V gene end was trimmed by 6 bases and the J gene end by 4 bases; junction bases not matched to a gene: 12. Germline loops: CDR1 SEHNR, CDR2 FQNEAQ (reference sequence). The CDR3 runs to 16 residues. This CDR3 reads CASRVDRVDLYNEQFF. In nucleotides, the CDR3 is TGTGCCAGCAGGGTCGACAGGGTAGATCTGTACAATGAGCAGTTCTTC.

The chain links TRBV9 to TRBJ1-4, with a tentative D call TRBD1 (6 bases). Trimming left V 5 bases short and J 0 bases short, with 11 bases between. The CDR3 has 15 residues. Germline CDR1 and CDR2: SGDLS and YYNGEE. This chain's CDR3 is CASSYRVATNEKLFF. CDR3 DNA sequence: TGTGCCAGCAGTTACAGGGTTGCAACTAATGAAAAACTGTTTTTT.

J is TRBJ2-7 and V is TRBV7-9; 10 bases fit TRBD1. V shed 4 bases, J shed 3 bases, and the junction held 9 bases outside the gene matches. CDR1 is SEHNR and CDR2 is FQNEAQ in the germline V gene (reference sequence). The CDR3 length is 16 residues. The CDR3 DNA reads TGTGCCAGCAGCTCAGGGGATCGGGACAGGGGCTACGAGCAGTACTTC. It is translated as CASSSGDRDRGYEQYF.

This rearrangement joins TRBV6-1 to TRBJ2-7; 9 bases are shared with TRBD1. The CDR3 is 15 amino acids. Trimming removed 3 bases from V and 4 bases from J; junction bases left unmatched: 7. CDR1 is MNHNS, CDR2 SASEGT, per germline. CDR3 protein: CASSDRHRGQYEQYF. The DNA for the CDR3 is TGTGCCAGCAGTGACAGACACAGGGGGCAATACGAGCAGTACTTC.

J is TRBJ2-1 and V is TRBV27; 9 nucleotides line up with TRBD2. The CDR3 covers 15 residues. The V and J ends lost 3 bases and 8 bases, in that order; junction bases with no gene match: 8. CDR1 is MNHEY, CDR2 SMNVEV, per germline (reference sequence). CDR3 residues: CASSFAGLAFDEQFF. The CDR3 nucleotides are TGTGCCAGCAGTTTCGCTGGACTAGCGTTCGATGAGCAGTTCTTC.

This chain links TRBV5-6 with TRBJ2-3; D perhaps matches TRBD2 (6 bases). CDR3 size: 14 residues. Germline CDR1 reads SGHDT; CDR2 reads YYEEEE. Trimming left V 4 bases short and J 6 bases short, with 15 bases between. The CDR3 loop reads CASSRRRGRDTQYF. DNA of the CDR3: TGTGCCAGCAGCCGTAGACGGGGGAGGGATACGCAGTATTTT. The full variable domain, completed using reference TRBV5-6 and TRBJ2-3, is DAGVTQSPTHLIKTRGQQVTLRCSPKSGHDTVSWYQQALGQGPQFIFQYYEEEERQRGNFPDRFSGHQFPNYSSELNVNALLLGDSALYLCASSRRRGRDTQYFGPGTRLTVL.

The chain is built from TRBV15 and TRBJ2-2; D may match TRBD1 or TRBD2 (5 bases each). This CDR3 is 15 amino acids long. Germline CDR1 LNHNV, CDR2 YYDKDF (reference sequence). Trimming cost V 0 bases and J 4 bases, with 9 bases left between them. The DNA for the CDR3 is TGTGCCACCAGCAGAGAGGGGGTTCGCACCGGGGAGCTGTTTTTT. Translated: CATSREGVRTGELFF.

CDR3 sequence (DNA): TGTGCCAGCACCCTTGGGCGAGCCCAGTACTTC. Amino acids: CASTLGRAQYF. The rearrangement uses TRBV7-2 and TRBJ2-5; unclear D gene. Trimming cost V 7 bases and J 9 bases, with 12 bases left between them. The CDR3 covers 11 residues. Germline CDR1 is SGHTA and CDR2 is FQGNSA.

The DNA of the CDR3 is TGTGCCAGCAGCCAAGCCTCTATTGGAGGAGGTACGCAGTATTTT. Its translation is CASSQASIGGGTQYF. The rearrangement links TRBV4-2 to TRBJ2-3, with D possibly being TRBD2 (5 bases). V lost 1 base, J lost 8 bases, and 16 bases lay in between. The CDR3 extends over 15 amino acids. Germline V CDR1 and CDR2: LGHNA, YNFKEQ.

This chain connects TRBV6-6 to TRBJ1-1, with D possibly matching TRBD1 (5 bases). V lost 7 bases to trimming and J lost 1 base, with 7 bases between them. Germline V gene sequence: CDR1 MNHNY, CDR2 SVGAGI (reference sequence). CDR3 length equals 12 residues. The CDR3 DNA is TGTGCCAGCACAACAGGGAACACTGAAGCTTTCTTT. Translated, it gives CASTTGNTEAFF.